The 5 T cell receptor beta chains listed next were all sequenced from one sample in a study of blood T cell repertoires in COVID-19. Generated by immunoSEQ multiplex PCR, the TCRdb table keeps only in-frame clones and is missing some. The table records approximately 82,000 clones, 80% to 90% of them present only once. Sequenced input: peripheral blood. The source of these receptors is a woman between 55 and 75 years old with acute or convalescent COVID-19.

The rearrangement links TRBV11-2 to TRBJ2-7, with 11 bases aligning to TRBD1. The germline V gene has CDR1 SGHAT and CDR2 FQNNGV. The CDR3 has 15 amino acids. J gave up 4 bases and V 3 bases, and 5 bases lay outside the gene matches. The CDR3 DNA is TGTGCCAGCAGCTTTTCCGGGACAGGGGGGTACGAGCAGTACTTC. It yields the protein CASSFSGTGGYEQYF. The full variable domain, with the rest looked up from reference TRBV11-2 and TRBJ2-7, is EAGVAQSPRYKIIEKRQSVAFWCNPISGHATLYWYQQILGQGPKLLIQFQNNGVVDDSQLPKDRFSAERLKGVDSTLKIQPAKLEDSAVYLCASSFSGTGGYEQYFGPGTRLTVT.

V and J are TRBV5-4 and TRBJ1-4; 8 bases fit TRBD1. The CDR3 covers 16 residues. Germline CDR1 and CDR2: SGHNT and YYREEE (reference sequence). With 4 bases clipped from V and 7 bases from J, the junction kept 12 bases outside the gene matches. CDR3 loop: CASSKPGQGGTEKLFF. The CDR3 nucleotides are TGTGCCAGCAGCAAACCCGGACAGGGAGGGACTGAAAAACTGTTTTTT.

The chain carries TRBV7-3 and TRBJ1-1; D possibly corresponds to TRBD1 (5 bases). The V gene's germline CDR1 is SGHTA and CDR2 FQGTGA. The CDR3 is 14 residues long. The V end lost 5 bases, the J end lost 5 bases, and 15 bases lay between the germline ends. CDR3 loop: CASSPEAGRTEAFF. DNA for the CDR3: TGTGCCAGCAGCCCAGAGGCAGGGAGGACTGAAGCTTTCTTT.

This clone was observed a single time. This chain joins TRBV15 and TRBJ1-5; a weak D match, TRBD1 (5 bases). The V gene lost 0 bases and the J gene lost 8 bases, with 14 bases spanning the gap. This CDR3 is 15 amino acids long. Germline values: CDR1 LNHNV, CDR2 YYDKDF (reference sequence). CDR3 bases: TGTGCCACCAGCAGAGATCCGGGGTCGGGGGAGCCCCAGCATTTT. It encodes CATSRDPGSGEPQHF.

This clone was recorded only once. The chain is built from TRBV19 and TRBJ1-1; TRBD1 agrees at 9 bases. The CDR3 spans 14 residues. Germline values: CDR1 LNHDA, CDR2 SQIVND (reference sequence). The junction had 5 bases not matched to a gene; V was cut back by 5 bases and J by 4 bases. DNA of the CDR3: TGTGCCAGTAGTGTAGGACAGGGGCCCACTGAAGCTTTCTTT. Residues: CASSVGQGPTEAFF.